These 18 T cell receptor beta chains came from one sample sequenced in a study of cytomegalovirus exposure and HLA in healthy donors. In the PCR, 60 Vbeta and 13 Jbeta primers were used. Profiled with immunoSEQ multiplex PCR; TCRdb holds only in-frame clones, not every one. This sample's table reports 200,000 to 250,000 clones. The source material was PBMCs. These receptor sequences come from a woman younger than 45 in good health and CMV-seropositive.

The chain is built from TRBV5-1 and TRBJ2-5; the match to TRBD2 covers 8 bases. In germline, CDR1 is SGHRS, CDR2 YFSETQ. Trimming took 4 bases from V and 3 from J; bases not matched to a gene: 5. This CDR3 spans 14 amino acids. Here the CDR3 reads CASSISGAEETQYF. CDR3 in DNA: TGCGCCAGCAGCATTAGCGGGGCCGAAGAGACCCAGTACTTC.

V gene TRBV4-1 combines with J gene TRBJ1-2; TRBD1 aligns across 7 bases. Losses at the gene ends were 3 bases for V and 6 bases for J; bases not matched to a gene: 4. Germline V gene data show CDR1 as MGHRA and CDR2 as YSYEKL. CDR3 size: 13 residues. In nucleotides, the CDR3 is TGCGCCAGCAGCCATACCCAGGGGGATGGCTACACCTTC. Residues: CASSHTQGDGYTF.

V gene TRBV7-9 combines with J gene TRBJ1-2; D remains unclear. The V end lost 1 base, the J end lost 3 bases, and 6 bases lay between the germline ends. The CDR3 has 13 amino acids. Germline V lookup: CDR1 SEHNR, CDR2 FQNEAQ (reference sequence). CDR3 region: CASSLGLDYGYTF. The CDR3 region has the DNA TGTGCCAGCAGCTTAGGGCTCGACTATGGCTACACCTTC.

This chain connects TRBV10-3 to TRBJ1-5, with TRBD1 matching 10 bases. The germline V gene encodes CDR1 ENHRY and CDR2 SYGVKD. With V trimmed by 10 bases and J by 1 base, 7 bases remained unmatched. The CDR3 is made up of 15 amino acids. The CDR3 sequence is CATGTGEASNQPQHF. CDR3 DNA sequence: TGTGCCACCGGGACAGGGGAGGCAAGCAATCAGCCCCAGCATTTT.

V is TRBV10-2 and J is TRBJ2-7; D is perhaps TRBD1 (6 bases). Germline-derived CDR1 and CDR2 are WSHSY and SAAADI. V was cut by 8 bases and J by 1 base, with 15 bases left in between. CDR3 length: 14 amino acids. CDR3 region: CASWGMGASYEQYF. As DNA, the CDR3 is TGCGCCAGCTGGGGTATGGGGGCGTCCTACGAGCAGTACTTC.

This chain joins TRBV18 and TRBJ1-2, with D possibly being TRBD1 (6 bases). V gave up 5 bases and J gave up 3 bases, with 10 bases separating them. Looked up from germline, CDR1 is KGHSH and CDR2 is LQKENI. The CDR3 totals 13 residues. CDR3 sequence: CASSADSHYGYTF. The CDR3 coding sequence is TGTGCCAGCTCAGCGGACAGCCACTATGGCTACACCTTC.

The V gene is TRBV28, the J gene TRBJ1-2; 7 bases align to TRBD1. V lost 3 bases, J lost 2 bases, and 9 bases stayed unmatched. The CDR3 totals 16 residues. The germline gives CDR1 MDHEN, CDR2 SYDVKM. The CDR3 reads CASSLPPGTANYGYTF. The CDR3 DNA follows: TGTGCCAGCAGTTTGCCACCCGGGACAGCCAACTATGGCTACACCTTC.

This chain uses TRBV18 with TRBJ2-1; no clear D gene. CDR1 is KGHSH, CDR2 LQKENI, per germline. The CDR3 loop spans 16 amino acids. Between the trimmed V and J ends, which lost 1 base and 0 bases, there was a span of 10 bases. CDR3 protein: CASSPQRLSSYNEQFF. In DNA form, the CDR3 reads TGTGCCAGCTCACCACAGCGACTGAGCTCCTACAATGAGCAGTTCTTC.

This rearrangement joins TRBV5-1 to TRBJ1-2; TRBD1 is a possible D gene (6 bases). The ends were cut back, 4 bases at V and 4 bases at J, with 17 bases in the middle. CDR1 and CDR2 from the germline V gene are SGHRS and YFSETQ. This CDR3 has 15 amino acids. The CDR3 DNA follows: TGCGCCAGCAGCCCCTCGATAGGGGGAAGCTATGGCTACACCTTC. Translating gives CASSPSIGGSYGYTF.

The gene calls are TRBV6-4 and TRBJ2-1, with TRBD2 matching over 10 bases. The germline gives CDR1 MRHNA, CDR2 SNTAGT. With 6 bases clipped from V and 8 bases from J, the junction kept 10 bases outside the gene matches. This CDR3 has 15 amino acids. The CDR3 region is CASRPVSGGAHEQFF. Written as DNA, the CDR3 is TGTGCCAGCAGGCCCGTGAGCGGGGGGGCGCATGAGCAGTTCTTC.

This chain connects TRBV10-3 to TRBJ2-5, with 7 bases that match TRBD2. The J call may be wrong; the DNA end is better matched by TRBJ2-7. CDR3 length equals 15 residues. CDR1 is ENHRY, CDR2 SYGVKD, per germline. The CDR3 nucleotides read TGTGCCATCAGTGAGTCGTTGGTAGCGGGTTACGAGCAGTACTTC. Amino acid sequence: CAISESLVAGYEQYF.

CDR3 in amino acids: CASSLGLAGVTGELFF. The CDR3 nucleotides are TGTGCCAGCAGCTTGGGATTAGCGGGAGTGACCGGGGAGCTGTTTTTT. V usage is TRBV5-5 and J usage is TRBJ2-2; TRBD2 matches at 9 bases. J gave up 5 bases and V 0 bases, and 5 bases lay outside the gene matches. The CDR3 totals 16 residues. Per the germline V gene, CDR1 is SGHKS and CDR2 is YYEKEE (reference sequence). Complete variable domain (other parts from reference TRBV5-5 and TRBJ2-2): DAGVTQSPTHLIKTRGQQVTLRCSPISGHKSVSWYQQVLGQGPQFIFQYYEKEERGRGNFPDRFSARQFPNYSSELNVNALLLGDSALYLCASSLGLAGVTGELFFGEGSRLTVL.

The chain has TRBV4-2 and TRBJ2-1; 12 positions agree with TRBD2. This CDR3 spans 17 amino acids. Trimming at V came to 1 base and at J to 9 bases, leaving 10 bases not matched to a gene. Germline V gene sequence: CDR1 LGHNA, CDR2 YNFKEQ. The CDR3 loop is CASSQGGASGGAGEQFF. In DNA form, the CDR3 reads TGTGCCAGCAGCCAAGGAGGGGCTAGCGGGGGGGCGGGTGAGCAGTTCTTC.

This chain uses TRBV9 with TRBJ1-3; D perhaps matches TRBD1 (6 bases). Germline-derived CDR1 and CDR2 are SGDLS and YYNGEE. The CDR3 contains 15 residues. The germline V and J ends were trimmed by 0 bases and 2 bases, with 9 bases remaining between them. DNA of the CDR3: TGTGCCAGCAGCGTAGGGACAGAGCCTGGAAACACCATATATTTT. Translated: CASSVGTEPGNTIYF.

The rearrangement uses TRBV7-6 and TRBJ2-7; TRBD1 might be the D (6 bases). The CDR3 extends over 16 amino acids. V dropped 1 base and J dropped 0 bases, with 13 bases sitting between them. Germline values: CDR1 SGHVS, CDR2 FNYEAQ. The CDR3 region has the DNA TGTGCCAGCAGCTTAGTTGCAGGGGTCAACTCCTACGAGCAGTACTTC. Its translation is CASSLVAGVNSYEQYF.

The CDR3 DNA sequence: TGTGCCAGCAGCTTACAGGGAGGGAGGGAGCTGTTTTTT. Translation gives CASSLQGGRELFF. This chain links TRBV5-6 with TRBJ2-2; D possibly corresponds to TRBD2 (7 bases). Per the germline V gene, CDR1 is SGHDT and CDR2 is YYEEEE. The ends were cut back, 2 bases at V and 9 bases at J, with 11 bases in the middle. This CDR3 contains 13 residues.

The V gene is TRBV7-8, the J gene TRBJ1-6; D is perhaps TRBD1 (5 bases). V was clipped by 7 bases and J by 3 bases, with 10 bases between them. Germline V gene sequence: CDR1 SGHVS, CDR2 FQNEAQ. The CDR3 has 14 residues. The CDR3 DNA is TGTGCCAGCAAGGCAGACAGCTATAATTCACCCCTCCACTTT. It is translated as CASKADSYNSPLHF.

The chain uses TRBV18 and TRBJ2-3; 13 positions match TRBD2. Per germline, CDR1 KGHSH and CDR2 LQKENI. V lost 2 bases and J lost 3; bases outside the gene matches: 14. The CDR3 is made up of 20 amino acids. Written as DNA, the CDR3 is TGTGCCAGCTCACCAACGACTAGCGGGGGGAGAAGCTTCGAGACAGATACGCAGTATTTT. This codes for CASSPTTSGGRSFETDTQYF. Full variable domain (missing parts from reference TRBV18 and TRBJ2-3): NAGVMQNPRHLVRRRGQEARLRCSPMKGHSHVYWYRQLPEEGLKFMVYLQKENIIDESGMPKERFSAEFPKEGPSILRIQQVVRGDSAAYFCASSPTTSGGRSFETDTQYFGPGTRLTVL.